This T cell receptor beta chain was documented in a study of blood T cell repertoires in COVID-19. Produced via immunoSEQ multiplex PCR; TCRdb's table is partial and in-frame only. The sample has roughly 300,000 clones; roughly 84% are singletons. Sequenced material: peripheral blood. The clonotype originates from a human donor with COVID-19, enrolled during active disease. The donor label of this sample is uncertain.

CDR3 region: CASSPSSGSGLYNEQFF. The CDR3 DNA is TGCGCCAGCAGTCCATCCTCGGGGAGTGGCTTGTATAATGAGCAGTTCTTC. The V and J genes are TRBV5-1 and TRBJ2-1; possibly TRBD2 for D (5 bases). CDR1 and CDR2 (germline): SGHRS, YFSETQ. The CDR3 is 17 amino acids. V was clipped by 5 bases and J by 7 bases, with 25 bases between them.